Below, one TCR beta chain is given with its context. Antigen unknown. These data are taken from a study of shared clonotypes between healthy human individuals. Notes on the study in general: Clonotypes shared by all four sorted-subset donors had higher generation probabilities than non-shared clonotypes.

This CDR3 comprises 11 residues. The germline V gene encodes CDR1 MNHNY and CDR2 SVGAGI (reference sequence). Trimming stripped 2 bases from V and 6 bases from J, with 3 bases between. TCRdb's table, derived via immunoSEQ multiplex PCR, lists solely in-frame clones and lacks some. The sample lists some 1.4 million clones; 95% to 97% were seen once. The sequence was collected from a man aged 30 to 39 in good health. The V and J genes are TRBV6-6 and TRBJ2-3, with D uncertain. The sample was naive CD4+ T cells sorted from blood. Indicated subset: CD45RA+ positively selected. CDR3 in DNA: TGTGCCAGCAGTTACATGGATACGCAGTATTTT. Translated: CASSYMDTQYF.